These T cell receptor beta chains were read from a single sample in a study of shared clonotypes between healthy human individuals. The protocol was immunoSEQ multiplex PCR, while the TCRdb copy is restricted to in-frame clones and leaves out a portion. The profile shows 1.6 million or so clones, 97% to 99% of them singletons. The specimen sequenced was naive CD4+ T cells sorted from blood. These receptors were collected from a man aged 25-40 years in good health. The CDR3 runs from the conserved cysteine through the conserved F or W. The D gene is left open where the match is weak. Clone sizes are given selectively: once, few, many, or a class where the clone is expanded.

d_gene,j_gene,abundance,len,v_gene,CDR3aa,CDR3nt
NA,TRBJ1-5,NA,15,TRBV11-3,CASSFPAGVGQPQHF,TGTGCCAGCAGCTTCCCCGCGGGGGTTGGACAGCCCCAGCATTTT
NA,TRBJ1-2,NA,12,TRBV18,CASSPGEYGYTF,TGTGCCAGCTCACCAGGCGAATATGGCTACACCTTC
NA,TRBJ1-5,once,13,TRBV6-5,CASSGRENQPQHF,TGTGCCAGCAGCGGCAGAGAGAATCAGCCCCAGCATTTT
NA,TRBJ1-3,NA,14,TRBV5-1,CASSSGASGNTIYF,TGCGCCAGCAGCTCAGGGGCCTCTGGAAACACCATATATTTT
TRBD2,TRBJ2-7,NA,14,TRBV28,CASSFGGRAYEQYF,TGTGCCAGCAGTTTTGGCGGGAGGGCCTACGAGCAGTACTTC
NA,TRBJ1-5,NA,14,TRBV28,CASRPTGFGQPQHF,TGTGCCAGCAGACCAACAGGGTTCGGCCAGCCCCAGCATTTT
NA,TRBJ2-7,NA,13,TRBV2,CASRRVRAYEQYF,TGTGCCAGCAGAAGAGTACGGGCCTACGAGCAGTACTTC
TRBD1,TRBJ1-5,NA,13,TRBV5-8,CAYRTGGGQPQHF,TGTGCCTACCGGACAGGGGGCGGACAGCCCCAGCATTTT
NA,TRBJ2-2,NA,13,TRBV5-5,CASSLDLTGELFF,TGTGCCAGCAGCTTGGACCTCACCGGGGAGCTGTTTTTT
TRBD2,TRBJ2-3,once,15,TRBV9,CASSVAGERADTQYF,TGTGCCAGCAGCGTGGCGGGAGAGAGGGCAGATACGCAGTATTTT
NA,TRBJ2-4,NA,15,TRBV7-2,CASSQSRGVLNIQYF,TGTGCCAGCAGCCAGTCGCGGGGCGTTCTGAACATTCAGTACTTC
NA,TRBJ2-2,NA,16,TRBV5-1,CASSLSGREEAGELFF,TGCGCCAGCAGCTTGTCAGGCAGGGAAGAGGCCGGGGAGCTGTTTTTT
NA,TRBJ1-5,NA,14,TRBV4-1,CASSQERVRQPQHF,TGCGCCAGCAGCCAAGAAAGGGTACGGCAGCCCCAGCATTTT
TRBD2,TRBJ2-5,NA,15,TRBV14,CASSQEGGYQETQYF,TGTGCCAGCAGCCAAGAGGGAGGGTACCAAGAGACCCAGTACTTC
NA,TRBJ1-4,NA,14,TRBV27,CASSLSRGGEKLFF,TGTGCCAGCAGTTTATCCCGTGGGGGAGAAAAACTGTTTTTT
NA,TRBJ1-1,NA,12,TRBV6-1,CASSEIATEAFF,TGTGCCAGCAGTGAGATAGCCACTGAAGCTTTCTTT
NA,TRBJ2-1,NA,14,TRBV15,CATSRGTTDNEQFF,TGTGCCACCAGCAGAGGGACTACAGACAATGAGCAGTTCTTC
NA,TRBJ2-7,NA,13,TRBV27,CASSFGQNYEQYF,TGTGCCAGCAGTTTCGGTCAGAACTACGAGCAGTACTTC
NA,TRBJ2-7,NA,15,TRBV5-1,CASSLAGTSPYEQYF,TGCGCCAGCAGCTTGGCCGGGACCTCACCCTACGAGCAGTACTTC
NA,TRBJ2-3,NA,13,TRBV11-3,CASSLFERDTQYF,TGTGCCAGCAGCTTATTCGAGCGAGATACGCAGTATTTT
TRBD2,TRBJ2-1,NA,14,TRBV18,CASSPPSGTNEQFF,TGTGCCAGCTCACCACCTAGCGGGACGAATGAGCAGTTCTTC
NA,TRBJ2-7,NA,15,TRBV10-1,CASSDTSMATYEQYF,TGCGCCAGCAGCGACACATCCATGGCGACCTACGAGCAGTACTTC
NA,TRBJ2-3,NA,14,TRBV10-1,CASSESDPTDTQYF,TGCGCCAGCAGTGAGTCCGATCCCACAGATACGCAGTATTTT
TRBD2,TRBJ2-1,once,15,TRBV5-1,CASTKPGLAYNEQFF,TGCGCCAGCACCAAACCGGGACTAGCGTACAATGAGCAGTTCTTC
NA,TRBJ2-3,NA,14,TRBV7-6,CASSLALGTGTQYF,TGTGCCAGCAGCTTAGCACTGGGAACGGGTACGCAGTATTTT
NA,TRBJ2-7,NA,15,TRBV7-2,CASSRLGVEGYEQYF,TGTGCCAGCAGTCGTTTGGGGGTAGAGGGCTACGAGCAGTACTTC
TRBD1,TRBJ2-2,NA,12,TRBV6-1,CASSGTGLELFF,TGTGCCAGCAGCGGGACAGGGTTAGAGCTGTTTTTT
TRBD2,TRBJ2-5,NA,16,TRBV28,CASSSLGLAEGETQYF,TGTGCCAGCAGTTCCTTGGGACTAGCGGAGGGAGAGACCCAGTACTTC
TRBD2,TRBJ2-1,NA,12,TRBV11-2,CASSLELGTRFF,TGTGCCAGCAGCTTAGAATTGGGGACTAGGTTCTTC
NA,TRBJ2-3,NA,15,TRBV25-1,CASSEYGQLPDTQYF,TGTGCCAGCAGTGAATATGGGCAGCTTCCAGATACGCAGTATTTT
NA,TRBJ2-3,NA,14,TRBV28,CASRLTRNTDTQYF,TGTGCCAGCAGACTAACCAGGAACACAGATACGCAGTATTTT
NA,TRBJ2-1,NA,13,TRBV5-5,CATGYSGGNEQFF,TGTGCCACCGGATATTCGGGCGGCAATGAGCAGTTCTTC
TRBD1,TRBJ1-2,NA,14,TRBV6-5,CASIPGTGNYGYTF,TGTGCCAGCATTCCCGGGACAGGGAACTATGGCTACACCTTC
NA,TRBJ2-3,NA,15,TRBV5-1,CASSFGSWGTDTQYF,TGCGCCAGCAGCTTTGGGTCGTGGGGCACAGATACGCAGTATTTT
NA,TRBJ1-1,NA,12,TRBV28,CASREGVTEAFF,TGTGCCAGCAGAGAAGGGGTAACTGAAGCTTTCTTT
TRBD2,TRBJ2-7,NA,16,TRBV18,CASSPRGAGGTYEQYF,TGTGCCAGCTCACCAAGAGGGGCGGGAGGAACCTACGAGCAGTACTTC
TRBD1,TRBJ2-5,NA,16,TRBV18,CASSPLRQGLRETQYF,TGTGCCAGCTCACCCCTTCGACAGGGGTTACGAGAGACCCAGTACTTC
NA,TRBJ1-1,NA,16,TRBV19,CASSIMIGALNSEAFF,TGTGCCAGTAGTATAATGATTGGGGCTCTAAACAGTGAAGCTTTCTTT
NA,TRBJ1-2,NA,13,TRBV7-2,CASSVRAISGYTF,TGTGCCAGCAGTGTAAGGGCTATATCAGGCTACACCTTC
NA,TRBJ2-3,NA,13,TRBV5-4,CASSGADLFTQYF,TGTGCCAGCAGCGGGGCGGACTTATTTACGCAGTATTTT
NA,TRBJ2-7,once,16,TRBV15,CATSRGGDWSSYEQYF,TGTGCCACCAGCAGAGGGGGGGACTGGAGCTCCTACGAGCAGTACTTC
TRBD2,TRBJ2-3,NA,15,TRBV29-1,CSVSTTSGFTDTQYF,TGCAGCGTTTCAACGACTAGCGGTTTCACAGATACGCAGTATTTT
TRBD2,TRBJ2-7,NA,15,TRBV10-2,CASSESAGGPLEQYF,TGCGCCAGCAGTGAGTCGGCGGGAGGGCCGCTCGAGCAGTACTTC
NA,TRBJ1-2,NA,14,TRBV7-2,CASSFRGTNYGYTF,TGTGCCAGCAGCTTCAGGGGTACTAACTATGGCTACACCTTC
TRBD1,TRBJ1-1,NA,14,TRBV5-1,CASGDRGGNTEAFF,TGCGCCAGTGGGGACAGGGGAGGAAACACTGAAGCTTTCTTT
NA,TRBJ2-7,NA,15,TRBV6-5,CASRGSSLGAYEQYF,TGTGCCAGCAGGGGGTCCTCATTAGGGGCCTACGAGCAGTACTTC
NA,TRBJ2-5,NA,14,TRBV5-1,CASVRSATWETQYF,TGCGCCAGCGTGCGGTCGGCAACTTGGGAGACCCAGTACTTC
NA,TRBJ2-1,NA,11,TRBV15,CATSRAREQFF,TGTGCCACCAGCAGAGCTCGTGAGCAGTTCTTC
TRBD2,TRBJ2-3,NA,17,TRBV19,CASSISRLAGGTDTQYF,TGTGCCAGTAGTATTTCTAGACTAGCGGGAGGCACAGATACGCAGTATTTT
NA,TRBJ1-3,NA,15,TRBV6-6,CASSLPGTVGNTIYF,TGTGCCAGCAGTCTTCCCGGGACCGTCGGAAACACCATATATTTT
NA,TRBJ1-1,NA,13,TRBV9,CASSFSLYTEAFF,TGTGCCAGCAGCTTTTCTTTGTACACTGAAGCTTTCTTT
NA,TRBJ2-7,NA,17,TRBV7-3,CASTSRGYRVPDYEQYF,TGTGCCAGCACCTCAAGGGGATACAGGGTACCCGACTACGAGCAGTACTTC
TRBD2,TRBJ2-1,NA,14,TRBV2,CASSVQGGYNEQFF,TGTGCCAGCAGTGTCCAGGGAGGGTACAATGAGCAGTTCTTC
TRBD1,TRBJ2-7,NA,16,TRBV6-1,CASSGVRQGPTYEQYF,TGTGCCAGCAGTGGGGTCAGACAGGGCCCAACCTACGAGCAGTACTTC
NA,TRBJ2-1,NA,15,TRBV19,CASSPSGPRNPEQFF,TGTGCCAGTAGTCCTTCCGGGCCCAGGAACCCTGAGCAGTTCTTC
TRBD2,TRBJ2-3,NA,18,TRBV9,CASSVGMGTSKVEDTQYF,TGTGCCAGCAGCGTAGGAATGGGGACTAGCAAGGTTGAAGATACGCAGTATTTT
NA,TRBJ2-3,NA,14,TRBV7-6,CASSLGGRTDTQYF,TGTGCCAGCAGCTTAGGGGGTCGCACAGATACGCAGTATTTT
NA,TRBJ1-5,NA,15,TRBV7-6,CASSSTGTPDQPQHF,TGTGCCAGCAGCTCTACGGGGACACCCGATCAGCCCCAGCATTTT